This paragraph reports one T cell receptor (beta chain). The data are from a study of blood T cell repertoires in COVID-19. Looking at the study overall: Donors in the United States, Italy and Spain gave samples during acute or convalescent COVID-19. Nucleic acid was either cDNA or gDNA, and it came from T cells, B-cell-depleted T cells, or PBMCs.

With 0 bases removed from V and 8 bases from J, the gap between germline ends came to 13 bases. This CDR3 region has 14 residues. Germline assignment: CDR1 GTSNPN and CDR2 SVGIG (reference sequence). Seattle patient enrollment occurred during active infection, with longitudinal follow-up thereafter. Authors' methods: Amplification of reference gene primers provided the estimated nucleated cell counts. The data were produced by immunoSEQ multiplex PCR, yet TCRdb's version contains in-frame clones alone and is incomplete. The V and J calls and clone size come from that table; D and trimming were worked out from the DNA. The table records 410,000 or so clones, 89% of them present only once.

Sequencing was done on a sample of peripheral blood. The sequence was obtained from a woman aged 40 to 50 with COVID-19, enrolled during active disease. The chain has TRBV30 and TRBJ1-4; D not resolved. In DNA form, the CDR3 reads TGTGCCTGGAGTGTACCAGACTATGGCGAAAAACTGTTTTTT. This codes for CAWSVPDYGEKLFF.